This T cell receptor beta chain was documented in a study of blood T cell repertoires in COVID-19. Study background: COVID-19 samples, acute and convalescent, were from the United States, Italy and Spain. The analysed material was cDNA or gDNA that came from T cells, B-cell-depleted T cells, or PBMCs.

The CDR3 runs to 16 residues. The V gene's germline CDR1 is MNHEY and CDR2 SVGAGI. With 2 bases clipped from V and 7 bases from J, the junction kept 8 bases outside the gene matches. Authors' methods: Reference gene primer amplification gave estimated nucleated cell counts. Assay used: immunoSEQ multiplex PCR; TCRdb lists only in-frame clones, some missing. The V and J calls and the clone size are those of that table, but D and trimming were determined from the DNA. The top ten hold 2.5% to 3% of the sample, which has under 200,000 clones, around 77% seen once. This chain uses TRBV6-5 with TRBJ2-7; 13 bases match TRBD2. Sequenced: peripheral blood. This receptor was obtained from a man in his 70s with acute or convalescent COVID-19. CDR3 sequence (DNA): TGTGCCAGCAGTTACACCACTAGCGGGAGGGCGGGGGAGCAGTACTTC. Translating it yields CASSYTTSGRAGEQYF.